These 2 T cell receptor beta chains came from one sample sequenced in a study of blood T cell repertoires in COVID-19. The table came from immunoSEQ multiplex PCR; TCRdb's copy has only in-frame clones and leaves some out. The sample lists about 83,000 clones, roughly 87% occurring once. Sequences were obtained from peripheral blood. The receptors derive from a woman in her forties or fifties with active or convalescent COVID-19.

The V and J genes are TRBV7-9 and TRBJ2-7; 9 bases match TRBD1. From germline, CDR1 is SEHNR and CDR2 FQNEAQ (reference sequence). The V segment lost 5 bases and the J segment 2 bases; nucleotides outside the gene matches: 4. The CDR3 sequence is 14 residues long. In DNA form, the CDR3 reads TGTGCCAGCAGCCCGGGACAGGGCCCCTACGAGCAGTACTTC. Protein product: CASSPGQGPYEQYF.

The chain couples TRBV9 to TRBJ2-1; 12 nucleotides match TRBD1. The germline gives CDR1 SGDLS, CDR2 YYNGEE. The CDR3 spans 16 residues. V gave up 1 base and J gave up 4 bases; unmatched junction bases: 3. DNA of the CDR3: TGTGCCAGCAGCGTACCGGGACAGGGGGCTTACAATGAGCAGTTCTTC. This gives the protein CASSVPGQGAYNEQFF.